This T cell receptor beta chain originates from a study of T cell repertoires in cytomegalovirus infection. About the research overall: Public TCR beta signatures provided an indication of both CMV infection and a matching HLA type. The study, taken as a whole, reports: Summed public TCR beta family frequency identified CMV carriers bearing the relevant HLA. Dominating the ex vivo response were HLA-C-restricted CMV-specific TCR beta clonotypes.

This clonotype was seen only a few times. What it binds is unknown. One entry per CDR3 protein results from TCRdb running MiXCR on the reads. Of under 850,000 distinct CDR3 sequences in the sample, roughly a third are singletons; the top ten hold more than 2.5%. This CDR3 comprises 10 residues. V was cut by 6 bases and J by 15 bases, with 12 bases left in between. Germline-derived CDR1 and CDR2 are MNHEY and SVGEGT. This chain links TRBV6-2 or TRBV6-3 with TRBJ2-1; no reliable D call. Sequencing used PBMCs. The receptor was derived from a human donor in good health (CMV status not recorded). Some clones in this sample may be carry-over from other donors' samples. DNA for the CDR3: TGTGCCAGCAGCTATATCAAAATGTTCTTC. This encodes CASSYIKMFF.